The 32 T cell receptor beta chains below all came from one sample that was sequenced in a study of identical twins. TCRdb analysed the 5' RACE reads with MiXCR anew, one entry per CDR3 protein. Of about 530,000 distinct CDR3 sequences listed, over 12% are singletons. These records were also assigned to another study, of yellow fever vaccine responses in identical twins.

The sequenced sample consisted of CD4+ T cells sorted from blood. The receptors were sampled from a woman under 30 in good health.

This sequence joins TRBV28 and TRBJ2-1; no definite D call. This CDR3 has 14 residues. Germline V gene sequence: CDR1 MDHEN, CDR2 SYDVKM. Trimming shortened V by 8 bases and J by 1 base, and 12 bases separated the two germline ends. The CDR3 spells CASSVPPSYNEQFF. The CDR3 bases are TGTGCCAGCTCTGTCCCCCCATCCTACAATGAGCAGTTCTTC.

The chain is built from TRBV5-1 and TRBJ2-2; 9 positions agree with TRBD1. Losses at the gene ends were 4 bases for V and 3 bases for J; bases not matched to a gene: 13. In germline, CDR1 is SGHRS, CDR2 YFSETQ. The CDR3 loop spans 18 amino acids. The CDR3 region is CASSNRDREAAYTGELFF. In DNA form, the CDR3 reads TGCGCCAGCAGCAACCGGGACAGGGAGGCGGCTTACACCGGGGAGCTGTTTTTT.

This clonotype has at least ten counts. The rearrangement links TRBV27 to TRBJ1-5, with D unresolved. Germline V gives CDR1 MNHEY, CDR2 SMNVEV (reference sequence). V was cut by 5 bases and J by 4 bases, with 9 bases left in between. The CDR3 loop spans 13 amino acids. The CDR3 sequence is CASSLLWNQPQHF. The CDR3 DNA follows: TGTGCCAGCAGTCTATTGTGGAATCAGCCCCAGCATTTT.

This clonotype was detected only a few times. The rearrangement uses TRBV10-3 and TRBJ2-1; D not certain. The CDR3 sequence is 15 residues long. V gave up 6 bases and J gave up 0 bases, with 12 bases separating them. The germline V gene has CDR1 ENHRY and CDR2 SYGVKD. DNA of the CDR3: TGTGCCATCAGAGATGGTGAGAGCTCCTACAATGAGCAGTTCTTC. The encoded protein is CAIRDGESSYNEQFF.

The gene calls are TRBV28 and TRBJ1-5, with D possibly being TRBD1 (5 bases). V lost 2 bases and J lost 2, with 10 bases in between. There are 15 residues in the CDR3. Germline values: CDR1 MDHEN, CDR2 SYDVKM. The CDR3 DNA reads TGTGCCAGCAGTTTAAGAGGGGTGGGCAATCAGCCCCAGCATTTT. Amino acids: CASSLRGVGNQPQHF.

This chain uses TRBV10-3 with TRBJ2-7, with TRBD1 matching 7 bases. The CDR3 consists of 16 residues. Looked up from germline, CDR1 is ENHRY and CDR2 is SYGVKD. V lost 2 bases, J lost 3 bases, and 10 bases stayed unmatched. This chain's CDR3 is CAISEPGQNAIYEQYF. CDR3 coding DNA: TGTGCCATCAGTGAGCCGGGACAGAACGCTATCTACGAGCAGTACTTC.

This clonotype was seen a handful of times. The J gene is TRBJ2-5, the V gene TRBV24-1; no definite D call. Germline CDR1 and CDR2: KGHDR and SFDVKD. V was shortened by 5 bases and J by 2 bases, with 11 bases between the two germline ends. The CDR3 runs to 14 residues. This CDR3 is CATSVAGAQETQYF. CDR3 coding DNA: TGTGCCACCAGTGTGGCAGGAGCTCAAGAGACCCAGTACTTC.

This sequence joins TRBV19 and TRBJ1-5; a possible D gene is TRBD1 (6 bases). Trimming cost V 6 bases and J 4 bases, with 13 bases left between them. Germline CDR1 and CDR2: LNHDA and SQIVND (reference sequence). This CDR3 spans 14 amino acids. The CDR3 region has the DNA TGTGCCAGTAGGGCTACTCAGGGGAATCAGCCCCAGCATTTT. Its protein is CASRATQGNQPQHF.

This clonotype was picked up a small number of times. The chain couples TRBV5-1 to TRBJ2-1; 12 positions agree with TRBD2. V shed 2 bases, J shed 7 bases, and the junction held 4 bases outside the gene matches. This CDR3 region has 15 residues. Germline assignment: CDR1 SGHRS and CDR2 YFSETQ. CDR3 sequence (DNA): TGCGCCAGCAGCTTCGGGGGGACTAGCGGGAATGAGCAGTTCTTC. Translating it yields CASSFGGTSGNEQFF.

V usage is TRBV20-1 and J usage is TRBJ2-1, with TRBD2 as a possible D gene (5 bases). The V and J ends lost 6 bases and 15 bases respectively, with 18 bases between them. The V gene's germline CDR1 is DFQATT and CDR2 SNEGSKA (reference sequence). This CDR3 spans 11 amino acids. CDR3 amino acids: CSATSAEKAFF. The DNA of the CDR3 is TGCAGTGCAACCTCAGCGGAGAAAGCGTTCTTC.

A few counts support this clonotype. The chain joins TRBV3-1 to TRBJ2-5, with D perhaps assigned TRBD1 or TRBD2 (5 bases each). The germline V gene encodes CDR1 LGHDT and CDR2 YNNKEL (reference sequence). V lost 1 base, J lost 4 bases, and 22 bases lay in between. The CDR3 runs 18 residues. CDR3 region: CASSQAPPTAWTLETQYF. The CDR3 nucleotides are TGTGCCAGCAGCCAAGCCCCACCGACAGCATGGACTTTAGAGACCCAGTACTTC.

The chain couples TRBV9 to TRBJ2-1; unclear D gene. V was trimmed by 4 bases and J by 6 bases, leaving 8 bases between them. This CDR3 has 12 residues. The V gene's germline CDR1 is SGDLS and CDR2 YYNGEE. CDR3 sequence: CASSPPINEQFF. The CDR3 DNA sequence: TGTGCCAGCAGCCCACCAATCAATGAGCAGTTCTTC.

This clonotype has only a few counts. The V gene is TRBV5-1, the J gene TRBJ2-1, with 9 bases lining up with TRBD1. The CDR3 runs to 15 residues. Germline lookup yields CDR1 SGHRS and CDR2 YFSETQ. V gave up 1 base and J gave up 5 bases; unmatched junction bases: 4. This chain's CDR3 is CASSLRGQGHNEQFF. In DNA, the CDR3 is TGCGCCAGCAGCTTGAGGGGACAGGGACACAATGAGCAGTTCTTC.

J is TRBJ2-1 and V is TRBV7-9; 7 positions match TRBD1. This CDR3 comprises 15 residues. Per the germline V gene, CDR1 is SEHNR and CDR2 is FQNEAQ (reference sequence). The trim removed 0 bases at V and 8 bases at J, leaving 7 bases unmatched. CDR3 amino acids: CASSLAVDRWDEQFF. The CDR3 DNA reads TGTGCCAGCAGCTTAGCAGTGGACAGGTGGGATGAGCAGTTCTTC. The full variable domain, completed using reference TRBV7-9 and TRBJ2-1, is DTGVSQNPRHKITKRGQNVTFRCDPISEHNRLYWYRQTLGQGPEFLTYFQNEAQLEKSRLLSDRFSAERPKGSFSTLEIQRTEQGDSAMYLCASSLAVDRWDEQFFGPGTRLTVL.

This clonotype was counted ten times or more. This sequence joins TRBV12-3 or TRBV12-4 and TRBJ2-1; D unclear. Trimming pared 2 bases from V and 0 bases from J, leaving 11 bases between. This CDR3 is 16 amino acids long. CDR3 amino acids: CASSLRGSSSYNEQFF. The CDR3 DNA sequence: TGTGCCAGCAGTTTAAGAGGCTCCAGCTCCTACAATGAGCAGTTCTTC.

V gene TRBV19 combines with J gene TRBJ1-3; tentatively, D is TRBD1 (6 bases). The CDR3 covers 15 residues. CDR1 and CDR2 (germline): LNHDA, SQIVND (reference sequence). Deletions cut 3 bases from V and 2 bases from J, with 11 bases between. The CDR3 nucleotides read TGTGCCAGTAGTATTAGCGGGGGCCCTGGAAACACCATATATTTT. This gives the protein CASSISGGPGNTIYF.

This sequence joins TRBV4-1 and TRBJ1-1; D gene ambiguous. Between the trimmed V and J ends, which lost 1 base and 6 bases, there was a span of 9 bases. The CDR3 runs to 13 residues. Germline CDR1 and CDR2: MGHRA and YSYEKL. CDR3 sequence: CASSQGLRAEAFF. The CDR3 nucleotides are TGCGCCAGCAGCCAAGGTCTGAGGGCTGAAGCTTTCTTT.

The DNA of the CDR3 is TGTGCCAGCGGACAGTTTAGCAATCAGCCCCAGCATTTT. Protein: CASGQFSNQPQHF. The chain is built from TRBV27 and TRBJ1-5, with D perhaps matching TRBD1 (6 bases). The CDR3 runs 13 residues. The germline V gene encodes CDR1 MNHEY and CDR2 SMNVEV (reference sequence). With 8 bases removed from V and 0 bases from J, the gap between germline ends came to 8 bases.

The rearrangement joins TRBV7-9 to TRBJ2-3; TRBD2 agrees at 13 bases. This CDR3 comprises 17 residues. In germline, CDR1 is SEHNR, CDR2 FQNEAQ (reference sequence). J lost 1 base, V lost 6 bases, and 7 bases had no gene match. The CDR3 DNA reads as TGTGCCAGCAGTCGGGGACTAGCGGGGCCCCGCACAGATACGCAGTATTTT. Translating gives CASSRGLAGPRTDTQYF.

The rearrangement joins TRBV12-3 or TRBV12-4 to TRBJ2-2, with 12 nucleotides matching TRBD2. The trim removed 7 bases at V and 7 bases at J, leaving 7 bases unmatched. The CDR3 has 15 residues. The CDR3 sequence: CASNPGLAGNGELFF. As DNA, the CDR3 is TGTGCCAGCAACCCGGGACTAGCGGGTAACGGGGAGCTGTTTTTT.

In its sample, this clonotype was seen a few times. V is TRBV12-3 or TRBV12-4 and J is TRBJ2-5; D tentatively fits TRBD1 or TRBD2 (6 bases each). The germline V and J ends were trimmed by 3 bases and 4 bases, with 12 bases remaining between them. This CDR3 comprises 14 residues. The CDR3 DNA sequence: TGTGCCAGCAGTTTCGGCAGGGGAGGAGAGACCCAGTACTTC. The encoded protein is CASSFGRGGETQYF.

This clonotype was seen a handful of times. The chain combines TRBV28 with TRBJ2-4; D is possibly TRBD1 (6 bases). This CDR3 contains 17 residues. Germline V gene lookup returns CDR1 MDHEN and CDR2 SYDVKM. V was trimmed by 1 base and J by 0 bases, leaving 13 bases between them. The DNA for the CDR3 is TGTGCCAGCAGTTTATATTGGGACATTCTAGCCAAAAACATTCAGTACTTC. It encodes CASSLYWDILAKNIQYF. The full variable domain, its missing parts supplied by reference TRBV28 and TRBJ2-4, is DVKVTQSSRYLVKRTGEKVFLECVQDMDHENMFWYRQDPGLGLRLIYFSYDVKMKEKGDIPEGYSVSREKKERFSLILESASTNQTSMYLCASSLYWDILAKNIQYFGAGTRLSVL.

V and J are TRBV3-1 and TRBJ2-4, with D perhaps TRBD1 or TRBD2 (6 bases each). With 8 bases removed from V and 5 bases from J, the gap between germline ends came to 28 bases. Germline CDR1 and CDR2: LGHDT and YNNKEL (reference sequence). The CDR3 is made up of 18 amino acids. The CDR3 DNA follows: TGTGCCAGCTCCCAAGTGGGGGGAATCCGGACAGTCCAAAACATTCAGTACTTC. Amino acids: CASSQVGGIRTVQNIQYF.

Only a few counts were recorded for this clonotype. The chain couples TRBV20-1 to TRBJ2-5, with D possibly called TRBD1 or TRBD2 (5 bases each). Germline assignment: CDR1 DFQATT and CDR2 SNEGSKA (reference sequence). The V and J ends lost 3 bases and 5 bases respectively, with 22 bases between them. CDR3 length: 16 amino acids. CDR3 protein: CSARGVTKLPGETQYF. The CDR3 DNA is TGCAGTGCTAGGGGGGTCACGAAGCTTCCTGGGGAGACCCAGTACTTC.

The sample holds a few counts of this clonotype. The V call is TRBV10-3, the J call TRBJ1-1, with TRBD1 matching over 7 bases. Unmatched junction bases numbered 8, after V lost 10 bases and J lost 3 bases. Germline CDR1 and CDR2: ENHRY and SYGVKD. The CDR3 runs to 13 residues. The CDR3 here is CATGTVPHTEAFF. As DNA, the CDR3 is TGTGCCACCGGGACAGTTCCTCACACTGAAGCTTTCTTT.

A few counts support this clonotype. J is TRBJ1-1 and V is TRBV5-1; no reliable D call. Per germline, CDR1 SGHRS and CDR2 YFSETQ. The CDR3 is 15 amino acids. The V end lost 1 base, the J end lost 6 bases, and 16 bases lay between the germline ends. This CDR3 reads CASSLPMPRDSEAFF. CDR3 nucleotides: TGCGCCAGCAGCTTGCCCATGCCAAGGGATTCTGAAGCTTTCTTT.

This clonotype showed up just a few times. The chain is built from TRBV3-1 and TRBJ1-2; 7 bases agree with TRBD1. Losses at the gene ends were 1 base for V and 0 bases for J; bases not matched to a gene: 5. The CDR3 runs to 16 residues. Germline CDR1 reads LGHDT; CDR2 reads YNNKEL (reference sequence). The CDR3 spells CASSQVTGVSNYGYTF. CDR3 DNA sequence: TGTGCCAGCAGCCAAGTAACAGGGGTCTCTAACTATGGCTACACCTTC.

This clonotype was counted only a few times. V and J are TRBV3-1 and TRBJ2-3; 10 nucleotides align to TRBD2. The V gene end was trimmed by 0 bases and the J gene end by 8 bases; junction bases not matched to a gene: 8. The CDR3 is 16 amino acids. The germline V gene has CDR1 LGHDT and CDR2 YNNKEL (reference sequence). CDR3 sequence reads: CASSQDITSGEGTQYF. CDR3 DNA sequence: TGTGCCAGCAGCCAAGATATCACTAGCGGGGAGGGTACGCAGTATTTT.

This chain links TRBV20-1 with TRBJ2-7; 10 nucleotides align to TRBD2. Germline V gene data show CDR1 as DFQATT and CDR2 as SNEGSKA (reference sequence). The CDR3 contains 15 residues. V was pared by 4 bases and J by 1 base, with 7 bases of the junction left unmatched. As DNA, the CDR3 is TGCAGTGCTATTCCGGGACTAGCGTCTTCCTACGAGCAGTACGTC. It codes for CSAIPGLASSYEQYV.

Only a few counts were recorded for this clonotype. The J gene is TRBJ2-3, the V gene TRBV20-1; 10 nucleotides match TRBD1. V lost 8 bases, J lost 0 bases, and 2 bases stayed unmatched. CDR3 length: 13 residues. Germline CDR1 is DFQATT and CDR2 is SNEGSKA (reference sequence). The CDR3 DNA follows: TGCAGTAGACAGGGGGCAAGCACAGATACGCAGTATTTT. This sequence encodes CSRQGASTDTQYF.

This clonotype has only a few counts. The V and J genes are TRBV20-1 and TRBJ2-1; tentative D call: TRBD2 (6 bases). With 3 bases removed from V and 9 bases from J, the gap between germline ends came to 12 bases. In germline, CDR1 is DFQATT, CDR2 SNEGSKA (reference sequence). There are 12 residues in the CDR3. CDR3 in amino acids: CSASGTHGEQFF. DNA of the CDR3: TGCAGTGCTAGCGGGACTCACGGTGAGCAGTTCTTC.

Many counts were recorded for this clonotype. The chain carries TRBV5-1 and TRBJ2-3, with a possible D match to TRBD1 (5 bases). Germline loops: CDR1 SGHRS, CDR2 YFSETQ. V dropped 1 base and J dropped 6 bases, with 9 bases sitting between them. The CDR3 totals 13 residues. The CDR3 spells CASSLQGWDTQYF. Here the CDR3 DNA reads TGCGCCAGCAGCTTGCAGGGTTGGGATACGCAGTATTTT.